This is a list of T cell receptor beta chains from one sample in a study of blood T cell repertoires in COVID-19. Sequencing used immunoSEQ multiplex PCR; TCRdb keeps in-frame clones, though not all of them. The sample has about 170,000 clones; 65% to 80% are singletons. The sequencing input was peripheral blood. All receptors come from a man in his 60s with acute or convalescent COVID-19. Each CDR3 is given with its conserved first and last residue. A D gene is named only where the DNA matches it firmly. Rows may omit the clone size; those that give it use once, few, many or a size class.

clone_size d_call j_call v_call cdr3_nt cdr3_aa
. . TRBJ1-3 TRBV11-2 TGTGCCAGCAGCCCTCAGGACAGTTACTCTGGAAACACCATATATTTT CASSPQDSYSGNTIYF
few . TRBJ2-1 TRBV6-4 TGTGCCAGCAGTGAGGAAGGAGGTGATTACAGTAGGAATGAGCAGTTCTTC CASSEEGGDYSRNEQFF
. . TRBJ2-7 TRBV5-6 TGTGCCAGCAGCTTGGCACCGATCCGGGGGTCCGAGCAGTACTTC CASSLAPIRGSEQYF
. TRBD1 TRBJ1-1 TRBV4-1 TGCGCCAGCAGCCAAGTGTCAGGGGGCACTGAAGCTTTCTTT CASSQVSGGTEAFF
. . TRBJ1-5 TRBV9 TGTGCCAGCAGCTCGAGAGGAGCCCTCAATCAGCCCCAGCATTTT CASSSRGALNQPQHF
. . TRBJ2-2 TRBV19 TGTGCCAGTAGTATTATCCGGTCCGGGGAGCTGTTTTTT CASSIIRSGELFF
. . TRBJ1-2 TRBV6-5 TGTGCCAGCAGTTACACCGGGGGGGCCTATGGCTACACCTTC CASSYTGGAYGYTF
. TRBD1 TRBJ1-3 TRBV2 TGTGCCAGCAGTAGGGACAGGGGGATCTCTGGAAACACCATATATTTT CASSRDRGISGNTIYF
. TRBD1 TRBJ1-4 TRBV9 TGTGCCAGCAGCGTGTCCGGGACAGGGGGTGAAAAACTGTTTTTT CASSVSGTGGEKLFF
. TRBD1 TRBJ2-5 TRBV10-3 TGTGCCATCAGGGGGGAGGACAGGGCGAATCCTAGGGAGACCCAGTACTTC CAIRGEDRANPRETQYF
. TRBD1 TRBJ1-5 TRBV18 TGTGCCAGCTCACCCAGACAGGGGAGAAGCCAGCCCCAGCATTTT CASSPRQGRSQPQHF
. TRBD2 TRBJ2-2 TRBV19 TGTGCCAGTAGTATTCGTAGCGGGGGGGGCACCGGGGAGCTGTTTTTT CASSIRSGGGTGELFF
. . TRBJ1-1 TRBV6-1 TGTGCCAGCAGTGAGCCGCGGGGGGGTTGGATGAACACTGAAGCTTTCTTT CASSEPRGGWMNTEAFF
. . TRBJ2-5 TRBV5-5 TGTGCCAGCAGCAGCTCCGGGAGAAAAGAGACCCAGTACTTC CASSSSGRKETQYF
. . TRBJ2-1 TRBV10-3 TGTGCCATCGGCCGGGACAATGAGCAGTTCTTC CAIGRDNEQFF
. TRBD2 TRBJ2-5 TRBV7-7 TGTGCCAGCAGCTTGGGTAGCGGGGAGACCCAGTACTTC CASSLGSGETQYF
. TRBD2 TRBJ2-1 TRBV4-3 TGCGCCAGCAGCCAAGCCGCGGGGGGGAAATACAATGAGCAGTTCTTC CASSQAAGGKYNEQFF
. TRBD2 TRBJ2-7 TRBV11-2 TGTGCCAGCAGCTTGGGACTAGAGCACGAGCAGTACTTC CASSLGLEHEQYF
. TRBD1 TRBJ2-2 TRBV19 TGTGCCAGTAGCCCTATCCGGGACAGGAACACCGGGGAGCTGTTTTTT CASSPIRDRNTGELFF
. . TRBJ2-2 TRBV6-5 TGTGCCAGCAGTTCAGGACGGGGGAGTGCCGGGGAGCTGTTTTTT CASSSGRGSAGELFF
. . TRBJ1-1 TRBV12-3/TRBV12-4 TGTGCCAGCTCAGCGGTTGAAGCTTTCTTT CASSAVEAFF
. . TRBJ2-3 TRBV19 TGTGCCAGTAGTATAGGAGGGACTAGCACAGATACGCAGTATTTT CASSIGGTSTDTQYF
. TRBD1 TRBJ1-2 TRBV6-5 TGTGCCAGCAGCCGGACAGGGATGGGGCCTGGCTACACCTTC CASSRTGMGPGYTF
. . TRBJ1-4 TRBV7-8 TGTGCCAGCAGCCGGGGTCGGGTTTCAACTAATGAAAAACTGTTTTTT CASSRGRVSTNEKLFF
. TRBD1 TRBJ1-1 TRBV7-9 TGTGCCAGCACCGACGGACAGGGAAACACTGAAGCTTTCTTT CASTDGQGNTEAFF
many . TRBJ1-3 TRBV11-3 TGTGCCAGTTGGACAGACCGAAACACCATATATTTT CASWTDRNTIYF
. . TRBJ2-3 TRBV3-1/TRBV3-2 TGTGCCAGCAGCCCCAGTGTAGGTCGGGGTTCAGATACGCAGTATTTT CASSPSVGRGSDTQYF
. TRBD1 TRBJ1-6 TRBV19 TGTGCCAGTAGTATAGGCGGACAGGGGGACCTTTCACCCCTCCACTTT CASSIGGQGDLSPLHF
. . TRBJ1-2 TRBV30 TGTGCCTGGAGGCCCGAGGGCTACTATGGCTACACCTTC CAWRPEGYYGYTF
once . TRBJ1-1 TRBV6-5 TGTGCCAGCAGTTACTCGTTTAGCGGGAACACTGAAGCTTTCTTT CASSYSFSGNTEAFF
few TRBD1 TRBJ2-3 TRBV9 TGTGCCAGCAGCGTAGAAGAGCGGCAGGGGGCAGATACGCAGTATTTT CASSVEERQGADTQYF
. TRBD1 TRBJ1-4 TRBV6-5 TGTGCCAGCAGCCTACAGGGGTCTAATGAAAAACTGTTTTTT CASSLQGSNEKLFF
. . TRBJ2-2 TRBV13 TGTGCCAGCAGCTTAGCAGGACAGCACAACACCGGGGAGCTGTTTTTT CASSLAGQHNTGELFF
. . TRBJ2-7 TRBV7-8 TGTGCCAGCAGCCCGACAGGTACTGTTCGGGAGCAGTACTTC CASSPTGTVREQYF
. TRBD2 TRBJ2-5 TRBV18 TGTGCCAGCTCACCAAGCGGGGGTGAGACCCAGTACTTC CASSPSGGETQYF
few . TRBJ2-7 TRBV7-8 TGTGCCAGCAGCTTAGCCCCCGGGGGCGAGCAGTACTTC CASSLAPGGEQYF
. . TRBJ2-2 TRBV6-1 TGTGCCAGCAGTGAAGGTCAGGGGTACACCGGGGAGCTGTTTTTT CASSEGQGYTGELFF
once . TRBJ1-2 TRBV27 TGTGCCAGCAGTCGGGACAACAACTATGGCTACACCTTC CASSRDNNYGYTF
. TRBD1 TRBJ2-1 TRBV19 TGTGCCAGTAGGGCCAGGGACAGGGGGCGAAATGAGCAGTTCTTC CASRARDRGRNEQFF
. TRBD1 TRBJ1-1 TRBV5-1 TGCGCCAGCACCTGGGACAGGTTGAACACTGAAGCTTTCTTT CASTWDRLNTEAFF
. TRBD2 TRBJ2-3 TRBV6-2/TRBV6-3 TGTGCCAGCAGTTACCGGATAGCGGGGGGCACAGATACGCAGTATTTT CASSYRIAGGTDTQYF
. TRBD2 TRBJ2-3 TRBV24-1 TGTGCCACCAGTGAAACTAGCGGGGGGGAAGGTAGGACAGATACGCAGTATTTT CATSETSGGEGRTDTQYF
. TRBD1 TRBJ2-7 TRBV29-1 TGCAGCGTTGGTCAGGGGGCGAGTGAGCAGTACTTC CSVGQGASEQYF
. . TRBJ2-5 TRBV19 TGTGCCAGTAGTATGCGGGACCCCCTCGAAGAGACCCAGTACTTC CASSMRDPLEETQYF
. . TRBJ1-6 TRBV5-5 TGTGCCAGCAGCCCAGGGACACCACCACCCCTCCACTTT CASSPGTPPPLHF
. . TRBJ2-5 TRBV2 TGTGCCAGCACAAGGGGCGAGTACCAAGAGACCCAGTACTTC CASTRGEYQETQYF
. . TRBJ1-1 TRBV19 TGTGCCAGTCGCTCCGGGTATTCGAACACTGAAGCTTTCTTT CASRSGYSNTEAFF
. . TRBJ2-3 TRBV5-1 TGCGCCAGCAGCTTGGGAACTAGCACCTACACAGATACGCAGTATTTT CASSLGTSTYTDTQYF
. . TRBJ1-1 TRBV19 TGTGCCAGTAGTACCCTCCCCGGGGAGAAGACTGAAGCTTTCTTT CASSTLPGEKTEAFF
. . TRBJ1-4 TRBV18 TGTGCCAGCTCACCACCGGGAGCAACTAATGAAAAACTGTTTTTT CASSPPGATNEKLFF
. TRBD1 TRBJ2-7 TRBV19 TGTGCCAGTCAGGGGGCCAACGAGCAGTACTTC CASQGANEQYF
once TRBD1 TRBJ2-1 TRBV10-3 TGTGCCATCAGTGACCCTGGGACAGGGGGCAAGAATGAGCAGTTCTTC CAISDPGTGGKNEQFF
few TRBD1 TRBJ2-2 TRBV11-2 TGTGCCAGCAGCTCAGGACAGGGGGCGAACACCGGGGAGCTGTTTTTT CASSSGQGANTGELFF
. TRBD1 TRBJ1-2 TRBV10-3 TGTGCCATCAGTGGGGACAGATACCTTTATGGCTACACCTTC CAISGDRYLYGYTF
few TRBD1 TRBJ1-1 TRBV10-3 TGTGCCATCAGCCACGGGACAGGGGACACTGAAGCTTTCTTT CAISHGTGDTEAFF
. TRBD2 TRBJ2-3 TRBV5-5 TGTGCCAGCAGTCCCCTAGCGGGGCCCACAGATACGCAGTATTTT CASSPLAGPTDTQYF
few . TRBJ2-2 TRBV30 TGTGCCTGGAGTCACCTAGGGGCGAACACCGGGGAGCTGTTTTTT CAWSHLGANTGELFF